The next 29 T cell receptor beta chains were all read from a single sample in a study of blood T cell repertoires in COVID-19. Sequencing was performed with immunoSEQ multiplex PCR; in TCRdb, only in-frame clones are kept and a portion is missing. The sample contains 120,000 or so clones, roughly 80% of which appear only once. Sequencing was done on a sample of peripheral blood. The source is a man aged 50 to 60 with acute or convalescent COVID-19.

On this clone: Other DNA sequences from this sample encode an identical CDR3 as well. This CDR3 reads CASSERGGMDEQYF. The CDR3 region has the DNA TGTGCCAGCAGTGAACGCGGGGGCATGGACGAGCAGTACTTC. The gene calls are TRBV6-1 and TRBJ2-7, with D possibly being TRBD2 (7 bases). The CDR3 spans 14 residues. Germline V gene data show CDR1 as MNHNS and CDR2 as SASEGT. V lost 2 bases and J 5 bases, leaving 13 bases between the germline ends.

This clone has just one count. J is TRBJ1-6 and V is TRBV5-1; D unclear. In germline, CDR1 is SGHRS, CDR2 YFSETQ. Deletions cut 0 bases from V and 4 bases from J, with 17 bases between. CDR3 length equals 18 residues. The DNA of the CDR3 is TGCGCCAGCAGCTTGGGCTGGCGGTCCGTCGCTTATAATTCACCCCTCCACTTT. Translated: CASSLGWRSVAYNSPLHF.

In DNA form, the CDR3 reads TGTGCCAGCAGCTTGGAGCGGGGGGGCCAAGAGACCCAGTACTTC. It yields the protein CASSLERGGQETQYF. This chain connects TRBV5-6 to TRBJ2-5; TRBD2 aligns across 10 bases. Germline CDR1 SGHDT, CDR2 YYEEEE. Trimming cost V 0 bases and J 1 base; bases outside gene matches: 0. CDR3 length equals 15 residues.

This clone was counted many times. CDR3 region: CASSFQGSLQETQYF. In DNA, the CDR3 is TGTGCCAGCAGTTTCCAGGGGAGCCTCCAAGAGACCCAGTACTTC. This sequence joins TRBV27 and TRBJ2-5, with a tentative D call TRBD1 (6 bases). Germline-derived CDR1 and CDR2 are MNHEY and SMNVEV (reference sequence). Trimming took 3 bases from V and 1 from J, leaving 12 bases between them. The CDR3 runs to 15 residues.

The chain's CDR3 is CASSQRFEPRGTEAFF. CDR3 nucleotide sequence: TGTGCCAGCAGCCAACGGTTCGAACCCAGGGGCACTGAAGCTTTCTTT. The chain joins TRBV4-2 to TRBJ1-1, with D possibly TRBD1 on 6 matching bases. The germline gives CDR1 LGHNA, CDR2 YNFKEQ. With 2 bases removed from V and 4 bases from J, the gap between germline ends came to 17 bases. The CDR3 is made up of 16 amino acids.

The chain couples TRBV6-5 to TRBJ1-1, with TRBD1 as a possible D gene (5 bases). This CDR3 is built from 13 residues. V lost 7 bases to trimming and J lost 4 bases, with 13 bases between them. Germline V gives CDR1 MNHEY, CDR2 SVGAGI. CDR3 coding DNA: TGTGCCAGCACCCCATTGGGGGGCACTGAAGCTTTCTTT. Translated, it gives CASTPLGGTEAFF.

The V gene is TRBV6-5, the J gene TRBJ2-3, with TRBD2 identical over 8 bases. V lost 6 bases and J lost 0; bases outside the gene matches: 5. This CDR3 spans 15 amino acids. Germline lookup yields CDR1 MNHEY and CDR2 SVGAGI. The CDR3 region has the DNA TGTGCCAGCAGGAGCGGGAGAGGGAGCACAGATACGCAGTATTTT. The encoded protein is CASRSGRGSTDTQYF.

This clone was recorded a few times. The V call is TRBV3-1 (or the pseudogene TRBV3-2), the J call TRBJ1-2; a possible D gene is TRBD1 (5 bases). V shed 1 base and J shed 5 bases, with 14 bases lying between them. The length of the CDR3 is 15 residues. Germline CDR1 reads LGHDT; CDR2 reads YNNKEL (reference sequence). For the CDR3, the DNA is TGTGCCAGCAGCCAAGGGACCCAGACAGTTTATGGCTACACCTTC. Translating gives CASSQGTQTVYGYTF.

V gene TRBV24-1 combines with J gene TRBJ2-1; the D gene is possibly TRBD2 (6 bases). This CDR3 comprises 17 residues. Germline V CDR1 and CDR2: KGHDR, SFDVKD. V shed 5 bases and J shed 3 bases, with 19 bases lying between them. The CDR3 sequence: CATSVVRGGSLYNEQFF. The CDR3 nucleotides read TGTGCCACCAGTGTCGTCCGGGGAGGTAGTCTCTACAATGAGCAGTTCTTC.

The V gene is TRBV5-4, the J gene TRBJ2-2; TRBD1 matches at 7 bases. The J segment lost 2 bases and the V segment lost 2 bases, leaving 3 bases of the junction unmatched. This CDR3 is built from 15 residues. Germline CDR1 reads SGHNT; CDR2 reads YYREEE (reference sequence). CDR3: CASSFYRGNTGELFF. The CDR3 DNA follows: TGTGCCAGCAGCTTTTACAGGGGAAACACCGGGGAGCTGTTTTTT.

The CDR3 here is CASSEEGQGYEQYF. As DNA, the CDR3 is TGCGCCAGCAGTGAAGAGGGACAGGGTTACGAGCAGTACTTC. The chain couples TRBV10-2 to TRBJ2-7; TRBD1 agrees at 9 bases. The junction had 4 bases not matched to a gene; V was cut back by 3 bases and J by 4 bases. This CDR3 spans 14 amino acids. Looked up from germline, CDR1 is WSHSY and CDR2 is SAAADI.

This clone was counted a few times. This rearrangement joins TRBV13 to TRBJ2-1; 8 nucleotides line up with TRBD2. V lost 3 bases to trimming and J lost 3 bases; unmatched junction nucleotides: 4. Per the germline V gene, CDR1 is PRHDT and CDR2 is FYEKMQ (reference sequence). The CDR3 is made up of 15 amino acids. DNA of the CDR3: TGTGCCAGCAGCTTTAGCGGGGAAAACTACAATGAGCAGTTCTTC. It specifies CASSFSGENYNEQFF.

This clone was recorded once. This chain connects TRBV5-6 to TRBJ2-5; 12 bases fit TRBD2. Germline CDR1 and CDR2: SGHDT and YYEEEE. After removal of 0 bases from V and 5 bases from J, the junction contained 2 bases not matched to a gene. The CDR3 totals 15 residues. CDR3 region: CASSLETSGSETQYF. The CDR3, as DNA: TGTGCCAGCAGCTTGGAGACTAGCGGGAGTGAGACCCAGTACTTC.

V is TRBV28 and J is TRBJ1-5, with TRBD1 matching 7 bases. The CDR3 extends over 18 amino acids. Germline values: CDR1 MDHEN, CDR2 SYDVKM. Trimming cost V 7 bases and J 0 bases; bases outside gene matches: 15. The CDR3 spells CASNSPRGGEYSNQPQHF. The CDR3 bases are TGTGCCAGCAACTCCCCCCGAGGGGGCGAATATAGCAATCAGCCCCAGCATTTT.

This rearrangement joins TRBV18 to TRBJ2-1; D remains ambiguous. There are 13 residues in the CDR3. Germline loops: CDR1 KGHSH, CDR2 LQKENI. The V end lost 3 bases, the J end lost 6 bases, and 9 bases lay between the germline ends. In nucleotides, the CDR3 is TGTGCCAGCTCACCCGGGTCCGGCAATGAGCAGTTCTTC. Amino acid sequence: CASSPGSGNEQFF.

The chain is built from TRBV11-2 and TRBJ2-1; 7 bases are shared with TRBD2. CDR1 is SGHAT, CDR2 FQNNGV, per germline. Trimming took 0 bases from V and 7 from J; bases not matched to a gene: 9. The CDR3 sequence is 16 residues long. This CDR3 is CASSLDAGEGWNEQFF. Written as DNA, the CDR3 is TGTGCCAGCAGCTTAGATGCGGGAGAAGGGTGGAATGAGCAGTTCTTC.

The chain links TRBV7-9 to TRBJ2-7, with D possibly matching TRBD1 (5 bases). This CDR3 is 14 amino acids long. Germline CDR1 reads SEHNR; CDR2 reads FQNEAQ (reference sequence). Deletions cut 3 bases from V and 0 bases from J, with 9 bases between. CDR3 region: CASSFQGSSYEQYF. The CDR3 DNA is TGTGCCAGCAGCTTCCAGGGTTCCTCCTACGAGCAGTACTTC.

This clone was seen a few times. The V call is TRBV5-6, the J call TRBJ1-6; possibly TRBD1 for D (5 bases). V lost 0 bases and J 3 bases, leaving 13 bases between the germline ends. The CDR3 has 17 amino acids. The germline V gene has CDR1 SGHDT and CDR2 YYEEEE. For the CDR3, the DNA is TGTGCCAGCAGCTTGGAACTACAGGATAACTATAATTCACCCCTCCACTTT. This translates into CASSLELQDNYNSPLHF.

CDR3 sequence (DNA): TGTGCCAGCTCACCACAGAGGGGGAATTCACCCCTCCACTTT. Translated: CASSPQRGNSPLHF. The chain recombines TRBV18 with TRBJ1-6; D might be TRBD1 (6 bases). Trimming took 1 base from V and 7 from J, leaving 8 bases between them. This CDR3 has 14 residues. Germline lookup yields CDR1 KGHSH and CDR2 LQKENI.

The genes are TRBV10-3 and TRBJ1-3; D is undetermined. V was trimmed by 0 bases and J by 0 bases, leaving 12 bases between them. The germline gives CDR1 ENHRY, CDR2 SYGVKD. The CDR3 covers 17 residues. The chain's CDR3 is CAISESRMVSSGNTIYF. CDR3 bases: TGTGCCATCAGTGAGTCGCGCATGGTTAGCTCTGGAAACACCATATATTTT.

The chain carries TRBV19 and TRBJ1-4; 9 bases map to TRBD1. V lost 7 bases to trimming and J lost 5 bases; unmatched junction nucleotides: 5. Per the germline V gene, CDR1 is LNHDA and CDR2 is SQIVND (reference sequence). CDR3 size: 14 residues. The CDR3 coding sequence is TGTGCCAGTATGGACAGGGGCGCAAATGAAAAACTGTTTTTT. Translated: CASMDRGANEKLFF.

CDR3 region: CASSQYDGGDSPLHF. The CDR3, as DNA: TGTGCCAGCTCCCAGTACGACGGAGGGGATTCACCCCTCCACTTT. This sequence joins TRBV18 and TRBJ1-6, with D possibly matching TRBD1 (5 bases). Germline V gene data show CDR1 as KGHSH and CDR2 as LQKENI. The CDR3 loop spans 15 amino acids. V lost 6 bases and J 8 bases, leaving 17 bases between the germline ends.

This chain joins TRBV23-1 and TRBJ2-1; TRBD2 agrees at 13 bases. TRBV23-1 has ORF status, its function being uncertain. Trimming took 1 base from V and 8 from J; bases not matched to a gene: 5. The CDR3 sequence is 16 residues long. The CDR3 protein is CASSQLGTSGIHEQFF. The CDR3 DNA follows: TGCGCCAGCAGTCAATTGGGGACTAGCGGGATCCATGAGCAGTTCTTC.

The gene calls are TRBV3-1 (or the pseudogene TRBV3-2) and TRBJ1-6, with D tentatively TRBD1 (5 bases). Trimming cost V 1 base and J 7 bases, with 11 bases left between them. The CDR3 is 15 residues long. Germline V gene lookup returns CDR1 LGHDT and CDR2 YNNKEL (reference sequence). CDR3 coding DNA: TGTGCCAGCAGCCAAGGCTCAGGGAACAATTCACCCCTCCACTTT. Translated: CASSQGSGNNSPLHF.

The rearrangement uses TRBV6-5 and TRBJ1-1; D remains ambiguous. V was cut by 2 bases and J by 6 bases, with 13 bases left in between. The CDR3 is made up of 14 amino acids. The germline CDR1 and CDR2 sequences are MNHEY and SVGAGI. DNA of the CDR3: TGTGCCAGCAGTTACGGTCAGGATATCGCTGAAGCTTTCTTT. It is translated as CASSYGQDIAEAFF.

The CDR3 coding sequence is TGCGCCAGCAGTGACGGACTAGCGGGGAAAAAGCAGTTCTTC. Amino acids: CASSDGLAGKKQFF. The rearrangement uses TRBV10-1 and TRBJ2-1, with 12 bases fitting TRBD2. Per the germline V gene, CDR1 is WNHNN and CDR2 is SYGVQD (reference sequence). The ends lost 3 bases at V and 11 bases at J; junction bases unmatched: 5. This CDR3 is 14 amino acids long.

The V gene is TRBV5-4, the J gene TRBJ1-1; TRBD1 might be the D (5 bases). This CDR3 is built from 14 residues. Trimming removed 0 bases at V and 4 bases at J, with 10 bases between. Germline assignment: CDR1 SGHNT and CDR2 YYREEE (reference sequence). CDR3 DNA: TGTGCCAGCAGCTTGGGGGAGGGGCTCACTGAAGCTTTCTTT. Protein sequence: CASSLGEGLTEAFF.

The chain joins TRBV15 to TRBJ2-2, with D perhaps matching TRBD1 (5 bases). The CDR3 consists of 13 residues. V was clipped by 1 base and J by 6 bases, with 6 bases between them. Germline values: CDR1 LNHNV, CDR2 YYDKDF (reference sequence). The CDR3 bases are TGTGCCACCAGCAGAGGACAGTCCGGGGAGCTGTTTTTT. Its protein product is CATSRGQSGELFF.

V gene TRBV9 combines with J gene TRBJ1-1; D not certain. The CDR3 covers 15 residues. Trimming shortened V by 0 bases and J by 6 bases, and 15 bases separated the two germline ends. Per germline, CDR1 SGDLS and CDR2 YYNGEE. The chain's CDR3 is CASSVGSGFMPEAFF. The CDR3 coding sequence is TGTGCCAGCAGCGTAGGCTCCGGGTTTATGCCTGAAGCTTTCTTT.